These 6 T cell receptor beta chains were all obtained from the same sample, sequenced in a study of early T cells in non-severe SARS-CoV-2 infection. TCRdb itself ran the 5' RACE reads through MiXCR, one entry per CDR3 protein. The profile covers fewer than 95,000 distinct CDR3 sequences, with over 15% appearing a single time and around 5% taken by the ten largest. The sample consisted of whole blood, taken at baseline. The origin of the receptors is an adult who was a healthcare worker with PCR-confirmed SARS-CoV-2 infection or an uninfected control (not recorded which).

This rearrangement joins TRBV9 to TRBJ2-7; weak D call: TRBD1 (6 bases). Germline CDR1 reads SGDLS; CDR2 reads YYNGEE. Trimming left V 3 bases short and J 6 bases short, with 13 bases between. This CDR3 contains 13 residues. The DNA for the CDR3 is TGTGCCAGCAGCGCAGAGGTGACAGGCGAGCAGTACTTC. Its protein is CASSAEVTGEQYF.

This clonotype has just a few counts. The CDR3 here is CASSMREPFDEQFF. CDR3 nucleotides: TGTGCCAGCAGCATGCGGGAACCCTTTGACGAGCAGTTCTTC. The rearrangement joins TRBV7-3 to TRBJ2-1; a weak D match, TRBD2 (6 bases). The CDR3 covers 14 residues. Trimming took 5 bases from V and 10 from J, leaving 18 bases between them. Germline CDR1 is SGHTA and CDR2 is FQGTGA.

This clonotype has a count of ten or more. The chain uses TRBV7-2 and TRBJ2-2; D remains ambiguous. Germline CDR1 SGHTA, CDR2 FQGNSA. Trimming removed 1 base at V and 7 bases at J, with 7 bases between. This CDR3 is built from 13 residues. DNA for the CDR3: TGTGCCAGCAGCTTAGATTCTTTCGGGGAGCTGTTTTTT. Residues: CASSLDSFGELFF.

The table lists this clonotype with a few counts. The CDR3 DNA reads TGTGCCAGCAGTGCAGGGACAGGGGGCGAGACCCAGTACTTC. Amino acid sequence: CASSAGTGGETQYF. This sequence joins TRBV6-1 and TRBJ2-5; the match to TRBD1 covers 12 bases. CDR3 size: 14 residues. From germline, CDR1 is MNHNS and CDR2 SASEGT. The junction had 2 bases not matched to a gene; V was cut back by 4 bases and J by 5 bases.

The V gene is TRBV4-1, the J gene TRBJ2-4, with D possibly being TRBD2 (6 bases). CDR1 MGHRA and CDR2 YSYEKL come from the germline V gene. V was clipped by 2 bases and J by 6 bases, with 29 bases between them. The CDR3 is 20 residues long. The CDR3 here is CASSQRFFPADFSGLNIQYF. DNA for the CDR3: TGCGCCAGCAGCCAACGATTCTTCCCAGCTGACTTTAGCGGCCTAAACATTCAGTACTTC.

The chain couples TRBV5-4 to TRBJ2-3, with 11 bases fitting TRBD2. CDR3 length equals 15 residues. Trimming took 4 bases from V and 6 from J; bases not matched to a gene: 7. Germline CDR1 reads SGHNT; CDR2 reads YYREEE (reference sequence). The CDR3 loop reads CASSPSGRLLDTQYF. The CDR3 DNA sequence: TGTGCCAGCAGCCCTAGCGGGAGGTTACTGGATACGCAGTATTTT. The whole variable domain, remainder taken from reference TRBV5-4 and TRBJ2-3, is ETGVTQSPTHLIKTRGQQVTLRCSSQSGHNTVSWYQQALGQGPQFIFQYYREEENGRGNFPPRFSGLQFPNYSSELNVNALELDDSALYLCASSPSGRLLDTQYFGPGTRLTVL.